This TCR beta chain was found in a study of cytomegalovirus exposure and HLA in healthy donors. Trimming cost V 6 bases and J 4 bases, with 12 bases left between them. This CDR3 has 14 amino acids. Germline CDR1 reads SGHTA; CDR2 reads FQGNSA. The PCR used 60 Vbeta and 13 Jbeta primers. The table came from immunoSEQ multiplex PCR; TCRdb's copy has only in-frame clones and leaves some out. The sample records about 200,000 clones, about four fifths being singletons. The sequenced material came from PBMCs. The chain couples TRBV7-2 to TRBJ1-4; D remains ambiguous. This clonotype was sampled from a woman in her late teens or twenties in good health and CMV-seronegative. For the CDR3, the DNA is TGTGCCAGCAGGACTTCCGGGATTAATGAAAAACTGTTTTTT. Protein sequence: CASRTSGINEKLFF.